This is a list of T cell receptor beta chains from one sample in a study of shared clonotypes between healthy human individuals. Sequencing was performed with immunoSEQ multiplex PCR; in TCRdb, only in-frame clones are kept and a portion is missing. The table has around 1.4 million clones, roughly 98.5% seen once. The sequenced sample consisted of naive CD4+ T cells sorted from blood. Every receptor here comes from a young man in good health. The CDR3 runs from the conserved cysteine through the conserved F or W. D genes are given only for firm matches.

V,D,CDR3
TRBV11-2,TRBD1,CASSSVRDRWYEQYF
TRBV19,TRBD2,CASSMGLGPFEQYF
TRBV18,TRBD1,CASSRGQGRANYGYTF
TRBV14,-,CASSQQPGPYNEQFF
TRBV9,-,CASSRRPTEKLFF
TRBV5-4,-,CAIRTDYNEQFF
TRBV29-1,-,CSVDLGRGNEQYF
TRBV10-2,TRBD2,CASLLSGRNGELFF
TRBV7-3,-,CASSLTDTQYF
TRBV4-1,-,CASSQDRGGVLDEQFF
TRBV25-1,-,CASSEWGTEAFF
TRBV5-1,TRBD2,CASSLELAGFTGELFF
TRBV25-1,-,CASSILGRLEQYF
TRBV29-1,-,CSVEDLPGRNTEAFF
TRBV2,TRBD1,CASRRDSSYEQYF
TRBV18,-,CASSPAGVSNQPQHF
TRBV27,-,CASSLEQETQYF
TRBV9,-,CASSVGGQNTEAFF
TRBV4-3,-,CASSQVSRLEHQYF
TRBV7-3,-,CASSLAGTLNTGELFF
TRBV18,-,CASSQNRLNTGELFF
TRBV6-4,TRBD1,CASRGGTGALNTEAFF
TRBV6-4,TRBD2,CASSRLAGGGAGELFF
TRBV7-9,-,CASSLFQRVPGELFF
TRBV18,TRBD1,CASSADRANNF
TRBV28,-,CASSLGGQPQHF
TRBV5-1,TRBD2,CASSLLAENYNEQFF
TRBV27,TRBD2,CASSRWSSGRASGADTQYF
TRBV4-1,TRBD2,CASSQGDRLMSGRTVNEQFF
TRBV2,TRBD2,CASSGLASSYEQYF
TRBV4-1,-,CASSQAQTRSVSYTF
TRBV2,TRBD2,CASSAILAGATGELFF
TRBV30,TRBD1,CAWSRQGGSGSGELFF
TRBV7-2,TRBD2,CASSFQGLATKTQYF
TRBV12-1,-,CASSFGNNRADSYGYTF
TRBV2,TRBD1,CASRPWGQGNTIYF
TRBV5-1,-,CASSFASANTGELFF
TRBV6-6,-,CASSSGIGAFF
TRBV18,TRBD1,CASSPGTGGAYEQYF
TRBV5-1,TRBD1,CASSLLGQEINGYTF
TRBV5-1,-,CASSLGRAAGELFF
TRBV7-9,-,CASSDTGFNQPQHF
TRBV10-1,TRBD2,CASSPSGSPYEQYF
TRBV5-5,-,CASSLQGADTQYF
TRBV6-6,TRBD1,CASSRQGSEQYF